Sequencing of this T cell receptor beta chain was carried out in a study of blood T cell repertoires in COVID-19. This CDR3 comprises 13 residues. The assay was immunoSEQ multiplex PCR, and TCRdb's table has in-frame clones only and misses some. The table includes about 210,000 clones, around nine tenths detected once. The sequence was collected from a man aged 18 to 30 with active or convalescent COVID-19. Sequencing was performed on peripheral blood. This chain joins TRBV1 and TRBJ1-5; the D call in the table, TRBD1, was not verified against the DNA. TRBV1 is deemed a pseudogene. CDR3 nucleotides: TGCACCAGCAGCACGGGACAGCATCAGCCCCAGCATTTT. This encodes CTSSTGQHQPQHF.